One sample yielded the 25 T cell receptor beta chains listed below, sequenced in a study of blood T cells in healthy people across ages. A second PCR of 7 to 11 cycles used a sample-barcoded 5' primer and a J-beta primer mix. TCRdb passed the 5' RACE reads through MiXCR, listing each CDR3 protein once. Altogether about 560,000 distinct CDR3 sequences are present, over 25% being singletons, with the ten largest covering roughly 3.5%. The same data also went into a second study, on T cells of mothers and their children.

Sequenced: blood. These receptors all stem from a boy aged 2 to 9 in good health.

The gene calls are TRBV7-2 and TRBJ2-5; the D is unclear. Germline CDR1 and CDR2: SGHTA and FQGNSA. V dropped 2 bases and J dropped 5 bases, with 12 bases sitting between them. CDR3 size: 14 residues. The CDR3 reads CASSLTVLQETQYF. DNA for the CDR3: TGTGCCAGCAGCTTAACGGTCTTACAGGAGACCCAGTACTTC.

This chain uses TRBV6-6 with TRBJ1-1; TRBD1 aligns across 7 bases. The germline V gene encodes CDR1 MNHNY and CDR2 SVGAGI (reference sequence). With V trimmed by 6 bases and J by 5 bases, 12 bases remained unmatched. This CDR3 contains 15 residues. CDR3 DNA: TGTGCCAGCAGCCGCCAGGGGGATGTCCGGACTGAAGCTTTCTTT. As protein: CASSRQGDVRTEAFF.

In nucleotides, the CDR3 is TGTGCCACCAGCAGGGCCGGGACACCCAACACTGAAGCTTTCTTT. Its protein product is CATSRAGTPNTEAFF. The chain carries TRBV15 and TRBJ1-1; tentatively, D is TRBD1 (6 bases). The CDR3 loop spans 15 amino acids. Germline V gives CDR1 LNHNV, CDR2 YYDKDF (reference sequence). Trimming pared 3 bases from V and 2 bases from J, leaving 13 bases between.

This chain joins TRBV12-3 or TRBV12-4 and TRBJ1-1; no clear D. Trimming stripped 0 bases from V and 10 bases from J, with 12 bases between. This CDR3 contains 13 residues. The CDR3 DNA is TGTGCCAGCAGTTTAGCGTCGGGGAGCGGAGCTTTCTTT. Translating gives CASSLASGSGAFF.

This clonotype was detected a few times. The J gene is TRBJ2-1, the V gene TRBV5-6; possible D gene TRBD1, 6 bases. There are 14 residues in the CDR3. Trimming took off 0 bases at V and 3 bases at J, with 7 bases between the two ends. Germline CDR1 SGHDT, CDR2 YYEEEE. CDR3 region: CASSLVQGYNEQFF. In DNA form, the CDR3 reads TGTGCCAGCAGCTTGGTACAGGGCTACAATGAGCAGTTCTTC.

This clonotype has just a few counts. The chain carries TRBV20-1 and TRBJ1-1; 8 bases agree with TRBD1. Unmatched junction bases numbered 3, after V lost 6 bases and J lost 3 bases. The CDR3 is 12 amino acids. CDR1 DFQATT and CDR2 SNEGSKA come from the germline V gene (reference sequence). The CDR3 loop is CSAVTGDTEAFF. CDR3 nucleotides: TGCAGTGCAGTGACAGGGGACACTGAAGCTTTCTTT.

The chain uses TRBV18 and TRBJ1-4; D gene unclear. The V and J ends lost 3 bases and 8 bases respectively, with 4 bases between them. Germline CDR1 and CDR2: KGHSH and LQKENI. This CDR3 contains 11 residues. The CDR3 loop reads CASSPAEKLFF. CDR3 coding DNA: TGTGCCAGCTCACCTGCCGAAAAACTGTTTTTT.

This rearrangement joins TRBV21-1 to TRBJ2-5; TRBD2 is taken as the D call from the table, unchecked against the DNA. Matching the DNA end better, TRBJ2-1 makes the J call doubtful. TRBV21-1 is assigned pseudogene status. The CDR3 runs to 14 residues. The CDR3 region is CASSQRQSGNEQFF. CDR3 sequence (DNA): TGTGCCAGCAGCCAACGGCAGAGCGGCAATGAGCAGTTCTTC.

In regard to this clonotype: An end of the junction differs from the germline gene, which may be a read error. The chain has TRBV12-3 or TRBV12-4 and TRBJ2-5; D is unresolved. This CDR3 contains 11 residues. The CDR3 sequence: CASSLKTSQNF. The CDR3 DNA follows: TGTGCCAGCAGCCTAAAAACTTCCCAGAACTTC.

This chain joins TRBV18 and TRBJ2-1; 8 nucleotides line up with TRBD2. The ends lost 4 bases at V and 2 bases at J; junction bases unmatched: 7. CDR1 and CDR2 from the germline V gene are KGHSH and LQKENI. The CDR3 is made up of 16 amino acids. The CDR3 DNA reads TGTGCCAGCTCACGGACTAGCAAGGGCCCCTACAATGAGCAGTTCTTC. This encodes CASSRTSKGPYNEQFF.

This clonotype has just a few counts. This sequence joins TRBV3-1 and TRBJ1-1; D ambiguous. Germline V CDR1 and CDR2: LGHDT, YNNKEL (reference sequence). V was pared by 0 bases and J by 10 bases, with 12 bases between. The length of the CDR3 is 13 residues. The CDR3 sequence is CASSQEAGPGAFF. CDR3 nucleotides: TGTGCCAGCAGCCAAGAGGCGGGCCCTGGAGCTTTCTTT.

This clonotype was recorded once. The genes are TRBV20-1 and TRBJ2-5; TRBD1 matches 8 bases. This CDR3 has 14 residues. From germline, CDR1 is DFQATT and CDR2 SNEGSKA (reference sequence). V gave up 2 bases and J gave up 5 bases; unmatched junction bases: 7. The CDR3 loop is CSARRQGSGETQYF. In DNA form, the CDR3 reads TGCAGTGCTAGACGACAGGGGTCGGGGGAGACCCAGTACTTC.

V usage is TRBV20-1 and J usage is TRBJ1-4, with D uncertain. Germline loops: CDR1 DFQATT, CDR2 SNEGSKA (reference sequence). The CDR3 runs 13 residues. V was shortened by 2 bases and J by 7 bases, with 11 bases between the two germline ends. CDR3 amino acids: CSARMVYGEKLFF. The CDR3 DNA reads TGCAGTGCTAGAATGGTGTATGGTGAAAAACTGTTTTTT.

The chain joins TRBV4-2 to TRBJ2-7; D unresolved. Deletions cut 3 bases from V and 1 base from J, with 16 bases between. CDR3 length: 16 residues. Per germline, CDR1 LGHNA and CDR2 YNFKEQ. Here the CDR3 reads CASSQSWYGGSYEQYF. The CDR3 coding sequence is TGTGCCAGCAGCCAGTCATGGTATGGCGGATCCTACGAGCAGTACTTC.

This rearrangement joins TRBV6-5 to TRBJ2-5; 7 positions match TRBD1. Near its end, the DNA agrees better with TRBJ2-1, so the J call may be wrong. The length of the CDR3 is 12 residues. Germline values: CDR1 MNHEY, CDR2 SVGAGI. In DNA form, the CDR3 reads TGTGCAGCAAAGGGGGCCTGGAATGAGCAGTTCTTC. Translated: CAAKGAWNEQFF.

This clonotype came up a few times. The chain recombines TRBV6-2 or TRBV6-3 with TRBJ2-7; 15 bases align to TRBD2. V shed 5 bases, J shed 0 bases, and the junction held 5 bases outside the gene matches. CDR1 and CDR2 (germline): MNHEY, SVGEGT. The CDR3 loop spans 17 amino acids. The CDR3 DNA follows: TGTGCCAGCAGTACCGGGACTAGCGGGAGGACCTCCTACGAGCAGTACTTC. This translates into CASSTGTSGRTSYEQYF.

The CDR3 nucleotides are TGTGCCAGCAGTGCTTGGAGGACCTCCTACAATGAGCAGTTCTTC. Encoded protein: CASSAWRTSYNEQFF. The rearrangement links TRBV2 to TRBJ2-1, with TRBD2 as a possible D gene (5 bases). Between the trimmed V and J ends, which lost 4 bases and 0 bases, there was a span of 10 bases. The CDR3 contains 15 residues. Per the germline V gene, CDR1 is SNHLY and CDR2 is FYNNEI.

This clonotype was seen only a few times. In nucleotides, the CDR3 is TGTGCCAGCAGCTTAAGGGACAGGGACGGGGAGCTGTTTTTT. Residues: CASSLRDRDGELFF. This chain uses TRBV7-8 with TRBJ2-2; 9 bases are shared with TRBD1. The CDR3 totals 14 residues. The V and J ends lost 2 bases and 7 bases, in that order; junction bases with no gene match: 2. Germline V gene sequence: CDR1 SGHVS, CDR2 FQNEAQ.

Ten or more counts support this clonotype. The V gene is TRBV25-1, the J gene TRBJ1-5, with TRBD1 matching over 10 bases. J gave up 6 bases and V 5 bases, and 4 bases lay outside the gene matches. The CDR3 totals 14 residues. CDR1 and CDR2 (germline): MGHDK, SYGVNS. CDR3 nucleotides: TGTGCCAGCAGTCCCCGGACAGGGGGTCAGCCCCAGCATTTT. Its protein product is CASSPRTGGQPQHF.

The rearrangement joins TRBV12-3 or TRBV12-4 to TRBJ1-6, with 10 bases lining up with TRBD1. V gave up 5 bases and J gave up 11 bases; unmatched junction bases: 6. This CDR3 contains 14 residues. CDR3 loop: CASSPGQGLTPLHF. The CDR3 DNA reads TGTGCCAGCAGTCCGGGACAGGGGTTAACACCCCTCCACTTT.

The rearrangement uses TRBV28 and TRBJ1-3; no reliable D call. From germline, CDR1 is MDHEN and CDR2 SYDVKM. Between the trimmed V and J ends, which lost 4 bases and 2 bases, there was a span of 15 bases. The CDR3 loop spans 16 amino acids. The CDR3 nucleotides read TGTGCCAGCAGTTCTCCCGGGAGCTCGGCTGGAAACACCATATATTTT. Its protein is CASSSPGSSAGNTIYF.

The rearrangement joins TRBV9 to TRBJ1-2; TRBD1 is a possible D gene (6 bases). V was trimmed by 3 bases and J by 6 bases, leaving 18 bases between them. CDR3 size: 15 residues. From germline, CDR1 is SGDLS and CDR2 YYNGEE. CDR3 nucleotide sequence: TGTGCCAGCAGCGGAGCCCTCACAGGGAACCATGGCTACACCTTC. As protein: CASSGALTGNHGYTF.

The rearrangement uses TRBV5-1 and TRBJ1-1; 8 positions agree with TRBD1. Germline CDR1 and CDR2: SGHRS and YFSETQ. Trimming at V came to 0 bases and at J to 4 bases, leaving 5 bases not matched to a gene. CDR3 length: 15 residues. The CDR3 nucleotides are TGCGCCAGCAGCTTGGATTTGGACAGGGTCACTGAAGCTTTCTTT. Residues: CASSLDLDRVTEAFF.

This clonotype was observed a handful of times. This CDR3 reads CASSVAHGANVLTF. The CDR3 DNA reads as TGTGCCAGCAGTGTGGCACACGGGGCCAACGTCCTGACTTTC. V and J are TRBV2 and TRBJ2-6; D not certain. The CDR3 is 14 residues long. The V gene lost 4 bases and the J gene lost 4 bases, with 8 bases spanning the gap. The germline V gene has CDR1 SNHLY and CDR2 FYNNEI.

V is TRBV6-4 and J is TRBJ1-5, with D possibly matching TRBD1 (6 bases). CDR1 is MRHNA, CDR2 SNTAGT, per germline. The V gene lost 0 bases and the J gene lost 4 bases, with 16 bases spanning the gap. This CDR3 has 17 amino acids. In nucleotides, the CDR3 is TGTGCCAGCAGTGACTCGACGGTGGCAGGGGCAAATCAGCCCCAGCATTTT. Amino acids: CASSDSTVAGANQPQHF.